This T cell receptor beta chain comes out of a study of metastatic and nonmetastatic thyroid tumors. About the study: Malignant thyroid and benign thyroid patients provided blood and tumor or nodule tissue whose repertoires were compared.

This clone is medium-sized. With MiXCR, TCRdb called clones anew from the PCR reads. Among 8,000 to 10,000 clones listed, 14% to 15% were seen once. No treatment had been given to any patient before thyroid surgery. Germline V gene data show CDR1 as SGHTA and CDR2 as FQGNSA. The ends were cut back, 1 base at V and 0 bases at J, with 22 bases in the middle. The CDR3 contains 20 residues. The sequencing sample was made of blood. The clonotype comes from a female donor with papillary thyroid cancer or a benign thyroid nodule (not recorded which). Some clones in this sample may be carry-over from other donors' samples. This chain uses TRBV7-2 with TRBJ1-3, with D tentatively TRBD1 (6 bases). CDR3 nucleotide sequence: TGTGCCAGCAGCTTAGTCCTCGGCCTCGCGGGACAATCCTCTGGAAACACCATATATTTT. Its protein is CASSLVLGLAGQSSGNTIYF.